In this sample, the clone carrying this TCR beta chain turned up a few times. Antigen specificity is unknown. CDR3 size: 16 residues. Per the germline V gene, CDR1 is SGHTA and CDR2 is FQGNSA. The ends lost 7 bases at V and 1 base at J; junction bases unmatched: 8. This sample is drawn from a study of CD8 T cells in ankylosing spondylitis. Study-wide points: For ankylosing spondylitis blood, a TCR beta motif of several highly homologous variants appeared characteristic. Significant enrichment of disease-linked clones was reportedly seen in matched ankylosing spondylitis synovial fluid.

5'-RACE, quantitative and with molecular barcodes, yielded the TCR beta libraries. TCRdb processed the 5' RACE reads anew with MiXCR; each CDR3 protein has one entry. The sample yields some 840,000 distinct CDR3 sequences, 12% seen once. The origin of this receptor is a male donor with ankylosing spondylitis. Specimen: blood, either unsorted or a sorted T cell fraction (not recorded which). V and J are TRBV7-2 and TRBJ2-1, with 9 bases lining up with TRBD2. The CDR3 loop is CASTTRLAASYNEQFF. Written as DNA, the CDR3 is TGTGCCAGCACCACTCGACTAGCGGCGTCCTACAATGAGCAGTTCTTC.